Reported below is one T cell receptor (beta chain). The antigen is unknown. The data are from a study of beta chain features in type 1 diabetes. Study outcomes and limitations: Compared to healthy donors, patients appeared to have naive, central memory and Treg TCRB repertoires that were more alike. Among patients with Type 1 diabetes, TCRB CDR3s were moderately but significantly shorter in every one of the four CD4+ subsets.

As every portion of the isolated RNA was reverse transcribed, the sequencing read expressed TCRB transcripts. Sequencing used immunoSEQ multiplex PCR; TCRdb keeps in-frame clones, though not all of them. The sample holds about 150,000 clones, 6.5% to 8.5% seen once. Blood was collected once per donor into heparin, averaging about 116 mL. The TCR was taken from a young man with type 1 diabetes. What was sequenced was central memory CD4+ T cells from blood.

The CDR3 sequence is CASSLGGTSYEQYF. Written as DNA, the CDR3 is TGTGCCAGCAGCTTAGGTGGGACATCGTACGAGCAGTACTTC. This chain uses TRBV7-2 with TRBJ2-7; D possibly corresponds to TRBD1 (6 bases). Germline V gene sequence: CDR1 SGHTA, CDR2 FQGNSA. This CDR3 has 14 amino acids. Trimming left V 1 base short and J 4 bases short, with 11 bases between.